These T cell receptor beta chains were read from a single sample in a study of prognosis after radiotherapy for stage I lung cancer. TCRdb redid the calling of the multiplex PCR reads with MiXCR, one entry per CDR3 protein. Found here are about 34,000 distinct CDR3 sequences, 25% to 40% of them singletons; the top ten hold 27%. Sample: PBMCs, taken before or after stereotactic body radiation therapy (not recorded which). All receptors derive from a donor aged 50 or older with non-small cell lung cancer. Both conserved end residues are part of each CDR3. The order of the fields is J gene, D gene, clone size, V gene, CDR3 length, CDR3 DNA, CDR3 protein. A D gene is named only where the DNA matches it firmly. Size is stated for part of the rows, as once, few or many counts, or as a class when the clone is expanded.

j_call: TRBJ1-2; d_call: TRBD1; clone_size: medium-sized; v_call: TRBV6-1; cdr3_length: 16; cdr3_nt: TGTGCCAGCAGTCTCCGATGGGACAGGGTAAACTATGGCTACACCTTC; cdr3_aa: CASSLRWDRVNYGYTF
j_call: TRBJ1-2; d_call: NA; clone_size: many; v_call: TRBV19; cdr3_length: 13; cdr3_nt: TGTGCCAGTAGTATGAGAGGCGGCAGGGGCTACACCTTC; cdr3_aa: CASSMRGGRGYTF
j_call: TRBJ2-7; d_call: NA; clone_size: NA; v_call: TRBV5-1; cdr3_length: 14; cdr3_nt: TGCGCCAGCAGCTTGGAAGCCAGGGGGGAGGAGCAGCACTTC; cdr3_aa: CASSLEARGEEQHF
j_call: TRBJ1-3; d_call: TRBD1; clone_size: once; v_call: TRBV18; cdr3_length: 14; cdr3_nt: TGTGCCAGCTCACCCGAACAGGGGGCCCACACCATATATTTT; cdr3_aa: CASSPEQGAHTIYF
j_call: TRBJ2-1; d_call: TRBD2; clone_size: NA; v_call: TRBV7-2; cdr3_length: 16; cdr3_nt: TGTGCCAGCAGCTTAGAGGGCGGGAGGGCGAACAATGAGCAGTTCTTC; cdr3_aa: CASSLEGGRANNEQFF
j_call: TRBJ1-2; d_call: TRBD1; clone_size: many; v_call: TRBV2; cdr3_length: 16; cdr3_nt: TGTGCCAGCAGTCCTCGGGGGGACAGGGGGGGCTATGGCTACACCTTC; cdr3_aa: CASSPRGDRGGYGYTF
j_call: TRBJ1-2; d_call: NA; clone_size: many; v_call: TRBV6-1; cdr3_length: 13; cdr3_nt: TGTGCCAGCAGCATCCGGGACAACTATGGCTACACCTTC; cdr3_aa: CASSIRDNYGYTF
j_call: TRBJ2-3; d_call: NA; clone_size: NA; v_call: TRBV7-2; cdr3_length: 14; cdr3_nt: TGTGCCAGCAGCTTAGGGGGGGCGGGGTATACGCAGTATTTT; cdr3_aa: CASSLGGAGYTQYF
j_call: TRBJ2-3; d_call: TRBD2; clone_size: many; v_call: TRBV19; cdr3_length: 16; cdr3_nt: TGTGCCAGTAGTGTCTCTAGCGGGGGGGCCGGAGATACGCAGTATTTT; cdr3_aa: CASSVSSGGAGDTQYF
j_call: TRBJ2-2; d_call: TRBD1; clone_size: NA; v_call: TRBV11-2; cdr3_length: 16; cdr3_nt: TGTGCCAGCAGCTCCTACAGGGGGCCAAGGACCGTGGAGCTGTTTTTT; cdr3_aa: CASSSYRGPRTVELFF
j_call: TRBJ1-1; d_call: TRBD1; clone_size: many; v_call: TRBV7-2; cdr3_length: 14; cdr3_nt: TGTGCCAGCAGCAGACAGGGTTTGAACACTGAAGCTTTCTTT; cdr3_aa: CASSRQGLNTEAFF
j_call: TRBJ1-1; d_call: NA; clone_size: many; v_call: TRBV14; cdr3_length: 11; cdr3_nt: TGTGCCAGCAGCCAAGGGCCTGAAGCTTTCTTT; cdr3_aa: CASSQGPEAFF
j_call: TRBJ1-1; d_call: NA; clone_size: NA; v_call: TRBV20-1; cdr3_length: 13; cdr3_nt: TGCAGTGCTAGTGTCCGAGTGTGTACTGAAGCTTTCTTT; cdr3_aa: CSASVRVCTEAFF
j_call: TRBJ1-2; d_call: TRBD1; clone_size: NA; v_call: TRBV19; cdr3_length: 15; cdr3_nt: TGTGCCAGTAGTTCAGCGGACAGGGGCGTCTTTGGGATCACCTTC; cdr3_aa: CASSSADRGVFGITF
j_call: TRBJ1-6; d_call: TRBD1; clone_size: many; v_call: TRBV20-1; cdr3_length: 15; cdr3_nt: TGCAGTGCCCTAAACAGGGGCAGGAATAATTCACCCCTCCACTTT; cdr3_aa: CSALNRGRNNSPLHF
j_call: TRBJ2-7; d_call: TRBD1; clone_size: many; v_call: TRBV5-6; cdr3_length: 13; cdr3_nt: TGTGCCAGCAGTCGGGACAGGGTCTACGAGCAGTACTTC; cdr3_aa: CASSRDRVYEQYF
j_call: TRBJ1-5; d_call: NA; clone_size: NA; v_call: TRBV6-1; cdr3_length: 13; cdr3_nt: TGTGCCAGCAATGGACAGTCGACACAGCCACAGCATTTT; cdr3_aa: CASNGQSTQPQHF
j_call: TRBJ1-5; d_call: NA; clone_size: many; v_call: TRBV11-2; cdr3_length: 15; cdr3_nt: TGTGCCAGCAGCTTAGATTTGGCAGGCGGTCAGCCCCAGCATTTT; cdr3_aa: CASSLDLAGGQPQHF
j_call: TRBJ2-7; d_call: TRBD2; clone_size: NA; v_call: TRBV4-1; cdr3_length: 14; cdr3_nt: TGCGCCAGCAGCCAAGCCACTAGCGGATACGAGCAGTACTTC; cdr3_aa: CASSQATSGYEQYF
j_call: TRBJ2-3; d_call: TRBD1; clone_size: many; v_call: TRBV12-3/TRBV12-4; cdr3_length: 16; cdr3_nt: TGTGCCAGCAGGCGACAGGGACGTTTTAGCACAGATACGCAGTATTTT; cdr3_aa: CASRRQGRFSTDTQYF
j_call: TRBJ2-3; d_call: TRBD1; clone_size: many; v_call: TRBV7-6; cdr3_length: 16; cdr3_nt: TGTGCCAGCAGCTCAAGAGGGGGCGCGATCACAGATACGCAGTATTTT; cdr3_aa: CASSSRGGAITDTQYF
j_call: TRBJ2-3; d_call: NA; clone_size: NA; v_call: TRBV7-2; cdr3_length: 15; cdr3_nt: TGTGCCAGCAGCTTAATAGGTCTTCGCACAGATACGCAGTATTTT; cdr3_aa: CASSLIGLRTDTQYF
j_call: TRBJ2-3; d_call: TRBD2; clone_size: many; v_call: TRBV7-9; cdr3_length: 15; cdr3_nt: TGTGCCAGCAGCCTAGGACTAGCGAGCACAGATACGCAGTATTTT; cdr3_aa: CASSLGLASTDTQYF
j_call: TRBJ2-3; d_call: TRBD2; clone_size: NA; v_call: TRBV5-6; cdr3_length: 15; cdr3_nt: TGTGCCACCACCCCGGGACTAGTCATCACAGATACGCAGTATTTT; cdr3_aa: CATTPGLVITDTQYF
j_call: TRBJ2-7; d_call: NA; clone_size: NA; v_call: TRBV4-1; cdr3_length: 16; cdr3_nt: TGCGCCAGCAGCCAGCTCCTCACAGGAAACGGCCACGAGCAGTACTTC; cdr3_aa: CASSQLLTGNGHEQYF
j_call: TRBJ1-5; d_call: NA; clone_size: once; v_call: TRBV30; cdr3_length: 13; cdr3_nt: TGTGCCTGGGGGGGTGCGGTTGATCAGCCCCAGCATTTT; cdr3_aa: CAWGGAVDQPQHF
j_call: TRBJ1-1; d_call: NA; clone_size: many; v_call: TRBV19; cdr3_length: 15; cdr3_nt: TGTGCCAGTAGTCCTCTGGGACGGATGAACACTGAAGCTTTCTTT; cdr3_aa: CASSPLGRMNTEAFF
j_call: TRBJ2-1; d_call: TRBD2; clone_size: once; v_call: TRBV20-1; cdr3_length: 15; cdr3_nt: TGCAGTGCTAGATTGGGCGGGGGGTCTCGGAATGAGCAGTTCTTC; cdr3_aa: CSARLGGGSRNEQFF
j_call: TRBJ2-7; d_call: TRBD1; clone_size: NA; v_call: TRBV5-1; cdr3_length: 14; cdr3_nt: TGCGCCAGCAGCTTATGGGACAGGAATTACGAGCAGTACTTC; cdr3_aa: CASSLWDRNYEQYF
j_call: TRBJ2-3; d_call: TRBD2; clone_size: many; v_call: TRBV18; cdr3_length: 16; cdr3_nt: TGTGCCAGCTCCAGAGAGTGGACTACGGGGGGAAATACGCAGTATTTT; cdr3_aa: CASSREWTTGGNTQYF
j_call: TRBJ2-3; d_call: TRBD2; clone_size: many; v_call: TRBV6-5; cdr3_length: 16; cdr3_nt: TGTGCCAGCAGTATCTCGAAGCGGGGATACCCAGATACGCAGTATTTT; cdr3_aa: CASSISKRGYPDTQYF
j_call: TRBJ2-1; d_call: NA; clone_size: NA; v_call: TRBV6-1; cdr3_length: 13; cdr3_nt: TGTGCCAGCAGTGAATTTGGACGGGTTGAGCAGTTCTTC; cdr3_aa: CASSEFGRVEQFF
j_call: TRBJ2-7; d_call: NA; clone_size: many; v_call: TRBV28; cdr3_length: 16; cdr3_nt: TGTGCCAGCAGTTTATATCTGCCGGGGGCTGGGTACGAGCAGTACTTC; cdr3_aa: CASSLYLPGAGYEQYF
j_call: TRBJ2-5; d_call: NA; clone_size: many; v_call: TRBV28; cdr3_length: 14; cdr3_nt: TGTGCCAGCAGTTTGCAGGGGCCGTCGGAGACCCAGTACTTC; cdr3_aa: CASSLQGPSETQYF
j_call: TRBJ1-1; d_call: NA; clone_size: few; v_call: TRBV5-4; cdr3_length: 15; cdr3_nt: NA; cdr3_aa: CASSLEVGVGTETFF
j_call: TRBJ2-4; d_call: NA; clone_size: many; v_call: TRBV4-1; cdr3_length: 13; cdr3_nt: TGCGCCAGCAGCCTCATAGCCAAAAACATTCAGTACTTC; cdr3_aa: CASSLIAKNIQYF
j_call: TRBJ2-7; d_call: NA; clone_size: many; v_call: TRBV19; cdr3_length: 14; cdr3_nt: TGTGCCAGTAGCTTTCCGGGACGACGCGACGAGCAGTACTTC; cdr3_aa: CASSFPGRRDEQYF
j_call: TRBJ2-7; d_call: NA; clone_size: many; v_call: TRBV20-1; cdr3_length: 11; cdr3_nt: TGCAGTGCTAGAGATGAATACGAGCAGTACTTC; cdr3_aa: CSARDEYEQYF
j_call: TRBJ1-4; d_call: NA; clone_size: NA; v_call: TRBV18; cdr3_length: 16; cdr3_nt: TGTGCCAGCGGGCAGGATTCGACAGCAACTAATGAAAAACTGTTTTTT; cdr3_aa: CASGQDSTATNEKLFF
j_call: TRBJ1-6; d_call: NA; clone_size: many; v_call: TRBV12-3/TRBV12-4; cdr3_length: 14; cdr3_nt: TGTGCCAGCAGTTTTGGCAGGGATAATTCACCCCTCCACTTT; cdr3_aa: CASSFGRDNSPLHF
j_call: TRBJ2-1; d_call: NA; clone_size: many; v_call: TRBV7-2; cdr3_length: 15; cdr3_nt: TGTGCCAGCAGCTTAAGGGGGGGCGACGGGAATGAGCAGTTCTTC; cdr3_aa: CASSLRGGDGNEQFF